The rows below give T cell receptor beta chains drawn from one sample of a study of cytomegalovirus exposure and HLA in healthy donors. Clones were read by immunoSEQ multiplex PCR, and TCRdb kept only the in-frame ones, dropping some. The sample lists about 43,000 clones, under 60% occurring once. Material for sequencing was PBMCs. The receptors come from a man aged 55-75 years in good health and CMV-seronegative. The CDR3 runs from the conserved cysteine through the conserved F or W. The D gene is left open where the match is weak.

NA	TRBJ2-7	TRBV6-6	CASSYSISYFPYF
NA	TRBJ1-4	TRBV4-2	CASSDNNRASTNEKLFF
NA	TRBJ2-7	TRBV6-1	CASSPYSYEQYF
NA	TRBJ1-4	TRBV30	CAWSLRTEKLFF
TRBD2	TRBJ2-3	TRBV7-2	CASSPQLAGGDTQYF
TRBD1	TRBJ1-5	TRBV28	CASSSTGGSNQPQHF
NA	TRBJ1-1	TRBV2	CASRRESDTEAFF
TRBD1	TRBJ2-3	TRBV7-8	CASSSGQGLDTQYF
NA	TRBJ1-5	TRBV25-1	CASSEPGGNQPQHF
NA	TRBJ1-2	TRBV28	CASIPGNRVAFYGYTF
NA	TRBJ1-2	TRBV5-1	CASSLDMVRGGYTF
NA	TRBJ2-7	TRBV5-8	CASSVQGSSYEQYF
TRBD1	TRBJ1-5	TRBV18	CASSPDRVGVVPQHF
NA	TRBJ2-3	TRBV6-5	CASIGPGADTQYF
NA	TRBJ1-3	TRBV18	CASRPGSRDGNTIYF
TRBD1	TRBJ1-2	TRBV23-1	CASSQYDRENENGYTF
NA	TRBJ2-2	TRBV30	CAWSRAGELFF
NA	TRBJ1-1	TRBV2	CASSSQGNTEAFF
TRBD2	TRBJ2-5	TRBV2	CASSGWGREGRETQYF
TRBD2	TRBJ2-7	TRBV30	CAWSVGLADYEQYF
NA	TRBJ2-5	TRBV28	CASSWSGLQETQYF
NA	TRBJ1-5	TRBV28	CASGRASNQPQHF
TRBD1	TRBJ1-3	TRBV30	CAWSVTGTGNTIYF
TRBD1	TRBJ1-2	TRBV9	CASGRGQGAGGYTF
NA	TRBJ2-3	TRBV9	CANPFLWPDTDTQYF
NA	TRBJ2-5	TRBV19	CASTPTGFETQYF
NA	TRBJ2-7	TRBV29-1	CSARPESSYEQYF
TRBD1	TRBJ1-2	TRBV28	CASMFHGTGGYYGYTF
TRBD1	TRBJ2-7	TRBV5-4	CASSTGQAALRDEQYF
NA	TRBJ1-2	TRBV27	CASSLNPRDYGYTF
TRBD2	TRBJ2-7	TRBV7-9	CASSLGTSVYEQYF
NA	TRBJ1-2	TRBV27	CAAAGGYGYTF
TRBD1	TRBJ1-2	TRBV5-5	CASSVTGGNYGYTF
TRBD1	TRBJ2-1	TRBV5-1	CASSLGLTGNNEQFF
TRBD2	TRBJ2-1	TRBV5-1	CASSGTSGRAGNEQFF
NA	TRBJ1-2	TRBV7-9	CASSPEGRINYGYTF
TRBD1	TRBJ2-3	TRBV6-4	CASSLTGASTDTQYF
NA	TRBJ1-2	TRBV6-1	CASSEAVSGVVGYGYTF
NA	TRBJ1-2	TRBV5-6	CASSSYRVNYTF
TRBD2	TRBJ2-1	TRBV5-1	CASSVGRTSGTHEQFF
NA	TRBJ1-4	TRBV9	CASSLGGEKLFF